This record concerns one T cell receptor (beta chain) sequence. Germline V lookup: CDR1 DFQATT, CDR2 SNEGSKA (reference sequence). V shed 5 bases and J shed 8 bases, with 7 bases lying between them. The CDR3 is 10 amino acids. TEMRA cells were enriched by FACS, while CD8+ and CD4+ T cells were obtained through a negative isolation that was performed magnetically. This entry is derived from a study of CD8 T cells in Susac syndrome. Random hexamers served to reverse transcribe roughly 0.5 to 1 ug RNA. TCRdb processed the immunoSEQ multiplex PCR reads anew with MiXCR; each CDR3 protein has one entry. Here the sample spans some 180,000 distinct CDR3 sequences, about 95% being singletons.

Sequences were obtained from CD4+ T cells from PBMCs. The V gene is TRBV20-1, the J gene TRBJ2-1; D remains unclear. The TCR sequence derives from a human donor in good health. CDR3 sequence (DNA): TGCAGTGCTGGTCTCGATGAGCAGTTCTTC. This translates into CSAGLDEQFF.